The sequence of this T cell receptor (beta chain) was determined in a study of monozygotic twins with inflammatory bowel disease. The CDR3 is 14 amino acids. Looked up from germline, CDR1 is SGHRS and CDR2 is YFSETQ. For every TCR library, roughly 3.5 ug of total RNA was used. Using the 5' RACE reads, TCRdb records one entry per CDR3 protein without DNA. Recorded here are some 400,000 distinct CDR3 sequences; the top ten clones represent 2.4%. The specimen was blood. The TCR originated in a human donor with ulcerative colitis or Crohn's disease, or a healthy co-twin of an affected twin (not recorded which). V is TRBV5-1 and J is TRBJ2-1; TCRdb designates TRBD2, a call that cannot be tested without DNA. The CDR3 sequence is CASQVASAHNEQFF.